These T cell receptor beta chains were read from a single sample in a study of shared clonotypes between healthy human individuals. The assay was immunoSEQ multiplex PCR, and TCRdb's table has in-frame clones only and misses some. The sample holds approximately 1.5 million clones, 97% to 99% seen once. Sample: naive CD4+ T cells sorted from blood. All receptors come from a man aged 25-40 years in good health. The CDR3 runs from the conserved cysteine through the conserved F or W. Fields, in order: J gene, D gene, V gene, clone size, CDR3 protein, CDR3 DNA. D genes are given only for firm matches. Only part of the rows carry a size: once, few, many, or a class if the clone is expanded.

TRBJ2-7 TRBD2 TRBV27 . CASSLRSQILTSGEGDEQYF TGTGCCAGCAGTTTACGTTCCCAAATCCTCACTAGCGGGGAAGGGGACGAGCAGTACTTC
TRBJ2-1 TRBD2 TRBV7-9 once CASSLGVGSGRAGEQFF TGTGCCAGCAGCTTAGGCGTTGGTAGCGGGAGAGCTGGGGAGCAGTTCTTC
TRBJ2-1 . TRBV11-3 . CASSPDRSSYNEQFF TGTGCCAGCAGCCCCGACAGGAGCTCCTACAATGAGCAGTTCTTC
TRBJ2-1 TRBD2 TRBV5-8 . CASSLRTSGSNEQFF TGTGCCAGCAGCCTCCGGACTAGCGGGAGTAATGAGCAGTTCTTC
TRBJ2-1 TRBD2 TRBV19 . CASRGGTRLRDEQFF TGTGCCAGTAGGGGGGGGACTAGACTAAGGGATGAGCAGTTCTTC
TRBJ2-1 TRBD1 TRBV9 . CASSPLPGQGVNEQFF TGTGCCAGCAGCCCCCTGCCGGGACAGGGTGTCAATGAGCAGTTCTTC
TRBJ2-3 . TRBV27 once CASSLFGDTQYF TGTGCCAGCAGTTTGTTTGGAGATACGCAGTATTTT
TRBJ2-1 . TRBV9 once CASSERSSYNEQFF TGTGCCAGCAGCGAACGGAGCTCCTACAATGAGCAGTTCTTC
TRBJ2-1 TRBD1 TRBV10-3 . CAISDGDRALEQFF TGTGCCATCAGTGACGGGGACAGGGCGCTTGAGCAGTTCTTC
TRBJ2-2 TRBD2 TRBV6-5 . CASSYTSGRAAGELFF TGTGCCAGCAGTTACACCAGCGGGAGGGCCGCCGGGGAGCTGTTTTTT
TRBJ2-7 . TRBV5-1 . CASSLAGAGTYEQYF TGCGCCAGCAGCTTGGCGGGAGCCGGAACCTACGAGCAGTACTTC
TRBJ2-2 TRBD2 TRBV19 . CASSRVLAGVTGELFF TGTGCCAGTAGCAGAGTCCTAGCGGGAGTTACCGGGGAGCTGTTTTTT
TRBJ2-1 TRBD2 TRBV7-6 . CASRRSGSTYNEQFF TGTGCCAGCAGAAGGAGCGGGAGTACTTACAATGAGCAGTTCTTC
TRBJ2-3 . TRBV6-1 . CASSRDPLDTQYF TGTGCCAGCAGTAGGGACCCCCTAGATACGCAGTATTTT
TRBJ2-1 TRBD2 TRBV2 . CASSEASLAEQFF TGTGCCAGCAGTGAAGCGTCACTAGCGGAGCAGTTCTTC
TRBJ2-3 . TRBV4-2 . CASSPQSPDTQYF TGTGCCAGCAGCCCCCAAAGCCCAGATACGCAGTATTTT
TRBJ2-2 . TRBV5-4 . CASSGSGTPGTGELFF TGTGCCAGCAGCGGTTCCGGGACACCGGGCACCGGGGAGCTGTTTTTT
TRBJ1-2 . TRBV7-9 once CASSLVIGEGTNYGYTF TGTGCCAGCAGCTTAGTGATCGGGGAGGGTACTAACTATGGCTACACCTTC
TRBJ2-7 . TRBV9 once CASSVATGGLRGQGSAEQYF TGTGCCAGCAGCGTAGCTACGGGAGGGCTACGGGGACAGGGTTCGGCCGAGCAGTACTTC
TRBJ2-6 . TRBV6-6 . CAASSGANVLTF TGTGCCGCGAGCTCTGGGGCCAACGTCCTGACTTTC
TRBJ2-3 TRBD1 TRBV10-1 . CASSIDRADTQYF TGCGCCAGCAGTATAGACAGGGCAGATACGCAGTATTTT
TRBJ1-2 TRBD1 TRBV5-5 . CASSMRDRNTNYGYTF TGTGCCAGCAGCATGAGGGACAGGAACACTAACTATGGCTACACCTTC
TRBJ2-7 TRBD1 TRBV27 . CASSLITGQGVEQYF TGTGCCAGCAGTTTAATTACGGGACAGGGGGTCGAGCAGTACTTC
TRBJ2-1 . TRBV29-1 . CSARGGQTYNEQFF TGCAGCGCCAGGGGGGGACAGACTTACAATGAGCAGTTCTTC
TRBJ1-2 TRBD1 TRBV7-6 . CASSLTGGYGYTF TGTGCCAGCAGCTTGACAGGGGGCTATGGCTACACCTTC
TRBJ2-3 TRBD2 TRBV4-2 . CASRLASTDTQYF TGTGCCAGCAGACTAGCGAGCACAGATACGCAGTATTTT
TRBJ2-1 TRBD1 TRBV7-9 . CASSGGTGAVNEQFF TGTGCCAGCAGCGGAGGGACAGGGGCCGTAAATGAGCAGTTCTTC
TRBJ2-7 TRBD2 TRBV5-1 once CASRTGTSGIYEQYF TGCGCCAGCAGAACCGGGACTAGCGGGATCTACGAGCAGTACTTC
TRBJ2-5 . TRBV28 . CASSFRLAETQYF TGTGCCAGCAGTTTCCGTCTAGCAGAGACCCAGTACTTC
TRBJ2-7 . TRBV4-1 once CASSQDVAGNSYEQYF TGCGCCAGCAGCCAAGATGTTGCAGGTAACTCCTACGAGCAGTACTTC
TRBJ2-1 . TRBV9 few CASSVAQGAYNEQFF TGTGCCAGCAGCGTAGCACAGGGAGCCTACAATGAGCAGTTCTTC
TRBJ2-1 . TRBV7-2 once CASSLAITIYNEQFF TGTGCCAGCAGCTTAGCAATCACAATCTACAATGAGCAGTTCTTC
TRBJ2-7 . TRBV5-6 . CASSLFRREYEQYF TGTGCCAGCAGCTTGTTTAGGAGGGAATACGAGCAGTACTTC
TRBJ2-1 . TRBV29-1 . CSVAPQGSSSYNEQFF TGCAGCGTCGCCCCTCAGGGTTCCAGCTCCTACAATGAGCAGTTCTTC
TRBJ1-5 . TRBV10-3 . CAISAGGNSNQPQHF TGTGCCATCAGTGCCGGCGGAAATAGCAATCAGCCCCAGCATTTT
TRBJ1-5 TRBD1 TRBV28 . CASLTGVMGNQPQHF TGTGCCAGCCTAACAGGGGTTATGGGCAATCAGCCCCAGCATTTT
TRBJ2-7 . TRBV7-9 once CASSLEGGAEQYF TGTGCCAGCAGCTTAGAGGGGGGTGCCGAGCAGTACTTC
TRBJ1-5 . TRBV4-1 . CASSPQPTANQPQHF TGCGCCAGCAGCCCCCAACCGACGGCCAATCAGCCCCAGCATTTT
TRBJ2-7 TRBD1 TRBV7-8 . CASSLATDRGRMDEQYF TGTGCCAGCAGCTTAGCGACCGACAGGGGGCGCATGGACGAGCAGTACTTC
TRBJ1-2 . TRBV2 . CASTSVSMDGSYGYTF TGTGCCAGCACGTCGGTTAGCATGGACGGTAGCTATGGCTACACCTTC
TRBJ1-1 . TRBV28 . CASSLGGHGEAFF TGTGCCAGCAGTTTAGGGGGGCATGGTGAAGCTTTCTTT
TRBJ2-2 TRBD2 TRBV18 . CASSRPGGPRNTGELFF TGTGCCAGCTCCCGCCCGGGAGGGCCACGGAACACCGGGGAGCTGTTTTTT
TRBJ2-7 . TRBV15 . CATSRGPGYEQYF TGTGCCACCAGCAGAGGCCCAGGCTACGAGCAGTACTTC
TRBJ1-5 . TRBV30 . CAWRSGRNQPQHF TGTGCCTGGAGAAGCGGGCGCAATCAGCCCCAGCATTTT
TRBJ1-3 . TRBV5-1 . CASSGALSGNTIYF TGCGCCAGCAGCGGGGCGCTCTCTGGAAACACCATATATTTT
TRBJ1-2 . TRBV18 . CASSSQGNYGYTF TGTGCCAGCTCATCGCAGGGTAACTATGGCTACACCTTC